These 30 T cell receptor beta chains share one sample of origin, sequenced in a study of T cell clonality in common variable immunodeficiency (dated by TCRdb to the mid-2010s). The library was generated by the immunoSEQ multiplex PCR assay. The table comes from immuneACCESS by way of TCRdb, which keeps in-frame sequences with V and J called. Part of the clones is missing from these tables; in studies checked, under half for an unresolved V gene and the rest for unknown reasons. This sample was tabulated with about 60,000 clones, among which there are no singletons. Of the sample, 1.5% to 2% is held by the ten largest clones. Sequencing was performed on peripheral blood mononuclear cells. All receptors come from a person aged 18 to 70 in good health.

As to this clone: The missing CDR3 end, 3 residues past where the read stops, is filled in from the germline J gene. V is TRBV7-9 and J is TRBJ1-2, with 9 bases fitting TRBD1. The CDR3 covers 15 residues. Germline-derived CDR1 and CDR2 are SEHNR and FQNEAQ (reference sequence). The covered CDR3 bases are TGTGCCAGCACTACCGGACAGGGGAGGGCAGATACC. This sequence encodes CASTTGQGRADT. The CDR3, in full, reads CASTTGQGRADTYTF.

This clone occurred many times. The read falls 3 residues short of the CDR3 end, and the missing part is taken from the germline J gene. The V call is TRBV19, the J call TRBJ2-3, with 9 bases that match TRBD1. CDR1 is LNHDA and CDR2 is SQIVND in the germline V gene (reference sequence). J gave up 0 bases and V 4 bases, and 5 bases lay outside the gene matches. This CDR3 has 16 amino acids. CDR3 bases read: TGTGCCAGTAGTACCGGACAGGGGATTAGCACAGATACG. It codes for CASSTGQGISTDT. The CDR3, in full, reads CASSTGQGISTDTQYF. Full variable domain (rest looked up from reference TRBV19 and TRBJ2-3): DGGITQSPKYLFRKEGQNVTLSCEQNLNHDAMYWYRQDPGQGLRLIYYSQIVNDFQKGDIAEGYSVSREKKESFPLTVTSAQKNPTAFYLCASSTGQGISTDTQYFGPGTRLTVL.

This clone was counted at least ten times. The read ends 3 residues early relative to the CDR3; the germline J gene fills the gap. The chain couples TRBV10-3 to TRBJ2-7; TRBD1 might be the D (6 bases). The germline CDR1 and CDR2 sequences are ENHRY and SYGVKD. This CDR3 is built from 16 residues. V was shortened by 0 bases and J by 3 bases, with 15 bases between the two germline ends. CDR3 DNA (partial): TGTGCCATCAGTGAGTCGGTTTTTGGCAGGGGCTACGAG. This encodes CAISESVFGRGYE. The CDR3 as a whole reads CAISESVFGRGYEQYF.

This clone was recorded at least ten times. The read finishes 3 residues shy of the CDR3 end, and the germline J gene is used to complete it. The identical CDR3 is also encoded by other nucleotide sequences in the sample. The chain carries TRBV18 and TRBJ2-7; 11 bases line up with TRBD2. In germline, CDR1 is KGHSH, CDR2 LQKENI. After removal of 3 bases from V and 3 bases from J, the junction contained 4 bases not matched to a gene. The CDR3 is made up of 15 amino acids. The CDR3 DNA, read in part, is TGTGCCAGCTCACCGCCCGGGACTAGCGGCTACGAG. It codes for CASSPPGTSGYE. The complete CDR3 reads CASSPPGTSGYEQYF.

Ten or more counts support this clone. The missing CDR3 end, 3 residues past where the read stops, is filled in from the germline J gene. The chain has TRBV12-5 and TRBJ1-1, with 9 bases identical to TRBD1. Germline V CDR1 and CDR2: LGHNT, FRNRAP. This CDR3 is 13 amino acids long. CDR3 DNA (partial): TGTGCTAGTGGTTCGGAACAGGGGGCACGC. This sequence encodes CASGSEQGAR. The CDR3 in its entirety is CASGSEQGARAFF.

This clone has a count of ten or more. The CDR3 end falls 3 residues outside the read, so it is completed with the germline J gene. V is TRBV5-1 and J is TRBJ1-1, with no clear D. The CDR3 sequence is 15 residues long. Trimming removed 0 bases at V and 1 base at J, with 10 bases between. CDR1 SGHRS and CDR2 YFSETQ come from the germline V gene. CDR3 protein: CASSLGVLENTEAFF. CDR3 DNA, as far as it was read: TGCGCCAGCAGCTTGGGTGTTCTAGAGAACACTGAA.

This clone was counted many times. The read ends 3 residues shy of where the CDR3 ends; the end is completed using the germline J gene. The chain is built from TRBV20-1 and TRBJ2-7; 9 positions match TRBD2. V shed 3 bases and J 0 bases; nucleotides not matched to a gene: 9. The CDR3 has 16 residues. Looked up from germline, CDR1 is DFQATT and CDR2 is SNEGSKA (reference sequence). The CDR3 sequence is CSARGFSGGDSYEQYF. CDR3 DNA (partial): TGCAGTGCTAGGGGGTTTAGCGGGGGAGACTCCTACGAG.

The table lists this clone with many counts. The missing CDR3 end, 3 residues past where the read stops, is filled in from the germline J gene. The chain uses TRBV2 and TRBJ2-1; 7 bases fit TRBD2. Germline-derived CDR1 and CDR2 are SNHLY and FYNNEI. There are 16 residues in the CDR3. The ends lost 7 bases at V and 6 bases at J; junction bases unmatched: 15. CDR3 amino acids: CASTRTRTGTTNEQFF. CDR3 DNA, as far as it was read: TGTGCCAGCACCCGGACGCGCACCGGGACTACCAATGAG.

This clone was counted many times. The missing CDR3 end, 3 residues past where the read stops, is filled in from the germline J gene. The chain uses TRBV19 and TRBJ1-1; 7 nucleotides match TRBD1. Germline V gene sequence: CDR1 LNHDA, CDR2 SQIVND (reference sequence). The CDR3 is 16 residues long. With 9 bases clipped from V and 1 base from J, the junction kept 14 bases outside the gene matches. The covered CDR3 bases are TGTGCCAGCGGGGCGGGGATGGGGACAGAGAACACTGAA. Residues: CASGAGMGTENTE. The whole CDR3 is CASGAGMGTENTEAFF.

In this sample, this clone turned up many times. Read sequence stops 3 residues before the CDR3 end, and the germline J gene provides the missing end. The chain has TRBV18 and TRBJ2-3, with TRBD1 as a possible D gene (6 bases). The V and J ends lost 3 bases and 2 bases respectively, with 9 bases between them. The germline gives CDR1 KGHSH, CDR2 LQKENI. The CDR3 length is 14 residues. The covered CDR3 bases are TGTGCCAGCTCACCGTACAGGGACACAGATACG. This translates into CASSPYRDTDT. The whole CDR3 reads CASSPYRDTDTQYF.

This clone was recorded at least ten times. Sequencing ends 3 residues short of the CDR3 end; the germline J gene provides the rest. The chain employs TRBV6-8 and TRBJ2-6; D is uncertain. Trimming shortened V by 6 bases and J by 0 bases, and 9 bases separated the two germline ends. Germline CDR1 MNHGY, CDR2 SAAAGT. CDR3 size: 15 residues. CDR3 DNA (partial): TGTGCCAGCAGCCGTCTACTCTCTGGGGCCAACGTC. Translated, it gives CASSRLLSGANV. The full CDR3 protein reads CASSRLLSGANVLTF.

At least ten counts were recorded for this clone. From the germline J gene comes the end of the CDR3, since the read stops 3 residues before it. The rearrangement links TRBV20-1 to TRBJ1-1; 7 bases are a match to TRBD1. The CDR3 is 13 amino acids. Trimming at V came to 4 bases and at J to 1 base, leaving 3 bases not matched to a gene. CDR1 is DFQATT and CDR2 is SNEGSKA in the germline V gene (reference sequence). The CDR3 here is CSATGTANTEAFF. The part of the CDR3 DNA that was read is TGCAGTGCTACCGGGACAGCGAACACTGAA.

With regard to this clone: Read sequence stops 3 residues before the CDR3 end, and the germline J gene provides the missing end. The chain uses TRBV5-1 and TRBJ1-4, with TRBD1 matching 7 bases. There are 15 residues in the CDR3. CDR1 and CDR2 from the germline V gene are SGHRS and YFSETQ. The J segment lost 5 bases and the V segment lost 1 base, leaving 5 bases of the junction unmatched. CDR3 sequence reads: CASSLTQGGNEKLFF. The sequenced CDR3 bases are TGCGCCAGCAGCTTGACCCAGGGGGGCAATGAAAAA.

This clone was counted ten times or more. The CDR3 end is not reached by the read, which stops 3 residues before it; the germline J gene fills it in. The chain is built from TRBV19 and TRBJ2-2; possibly TRBD2 for D (5 bases). The CDR3 sequence is 16 residues long. Per germline, CDR1 LNHDA and CDR2 SQIVND (reference sequence). Trimming cost V 5 bases and J 4 bases, with 17 bases left between them. Partial CDR3 DNA: TGTGCCAGTAGTCCTCCACCGGCGGGTAGCACCGGGGAG. The encoded protein is CASSPPPAGSTGE. The entire CDR3 reads CASSPPPAGSTGELFF.

This clone appeared many times. Coverage ceases 3 residues before the CDR3 finishes, and the germline J gene fills in the end. The rearrangement uses TRBV30 and TRBJ1-5, with 7 bases that match TRBD1. The V segment lost 2 bases and the J segment 2 bases; nucleotides outside the gene matches: 3. The CDR3 length is 14 residues. The germline gives CDR1 GTSNPN, CDR2 SVGIG (reference sequence). CDR3 loop: CAWSFTGGNQPQHF. CDR3 DNA, as far as it was read: TGTGCCTGGAGTTTTACAGGGGGCAATCAGCCC.

This clone was picked up many times. The CDR3 end lies 3 residues beyond the end of the read and is filled in from the germline J gene. The chain joins TRBV5-1 to TRBJ2-1; D remains unclear. Trimming pared 0 bases from V and 0 bases from J, leaving 13 bases between. CDR3 size: 17 residues. Germline-derived CDR1 and CDR2 are SGHRS and YFSETQ. The part of the CDR3 DNA that was read is TGCGCCAGCAGCTTGGTATCCCGCGGCAGCTCCTACAATGAG. It encodes CASSLVSRGSSYNE. The whole CDR3 region reads CASSLVSRGSSYNEQFF. The full variable domain, completed using reference TRBV5-1 and TRBJ2-1, is KAGVTQTPRYLIKTRGQQVTLSCSPISGHRSVSWYQQTPGQGLQFLFEYFSETQRNKGNFPGRFSGRQFSNSRSEMNVSTLELGDSALYLCASSLVSRGSSYNEQFFGPGTRLTVL.

This clone was seen many times. With the read ending 3 residues before the CDR3 end, the germline J gene is used to fill in that end. The rearrangement links TRBV20-1 to TRBJ1-5, with D tentatively TRBD1 (6 bases). The CDR3 length is 16 residues. V was shortened by 1 base and J by 7 bases, with 20 bases between the two germline ends. CDR1 and CDR2 (germline): DFQATT, SNEGSKA (reference sequence). CDR3 DNA, as far as it was read: TGCAGTGCTAGAGCTGGGGGGGCCCTAGCCCAACAGCCC. This encodes CSARAGGALAQQP. The full-length CDR3 reads as CSARAGGALAQQPQHF.

This clone was recorded at least ten times. The CDR3 goes on 3 residues after the read ends, and that part is filled in from the germline J gene. V usage is TRBV7-6 and J usage is TRBJ2-1; 8 positions match TRBD1. The V segment lost 5 bases and the J segment 9 bases; nucleotides outside the gene matches: 12. This CDR3 spans 15 amino acids. The V gene's germline CDR1 is SGHVS and CDR2 FNYEAQ. Here the CDR3 reads CASSLSDRADREQFF. The sequenced part of the CDR3 DNA is TGTGCCAGCAGCCTTTCGGACAGGGCTGACCGTGAG.

This clone appeared a few times. The read ends 3 residues shy of where the CDR3 ends; the end is completed using the germline J gene. V is TRBV20-1 and J is TRBJ1-3; D gene unclear. Germline V lookup: CDR1 DFQATT, CDR2 SNEGSKA (reference sequence). This CDR3 is built from 13 residues. Deletions cut 0 bases from V and 2 bases from J, with 5 bases between. The CDR3 DNA, read in part, is TGCAGTGCTAGAGACCCTGCTGGAAACACC. Encoded protein: CSARDPAGNT. The entire CDR3 sequence reads CSARDPAGNTIYF.

In this sample, this clone turned up many times. The DNA ends 3 residues before the CDR3 does, and the rest of the CDR3 is filled in from the germline J gene. The chain employs TRBV5-1 and TRBJ2-3; TRBD2 aligns across 15 bases. J gave up 4 bases and V 1 base, and 10 bases lay outside the gene matches. The CDR3 has 19 amino acids. Germline V lookup: CDR1 SGHRS, CDR2 YFSETQ. CDR3 protein: CASSLLGLAGGQPSDTQYF. Partial CDR3 DNA: TGCGCCAGCAGCTTGCTCGGACTAGCGGGGGGGCAACCCTCAGATACG.

This clone was seen repeatedly, ten times or more. The CDR3 extends 3 residues past the end of the read, so its final part is completed from the germline J gene. V and J are TRBV18 and TRBJ2-5; TRBD2 matches at 9 bases. CDR1 KGHSH and CDR2 LQKENI come from the germline V gene. The length of the CDR3 is 16 residues. With V trimmed by 3 bases and J by 4 bases, 9 bases remained unmatched. CDR3 DNA (partial): TGTGCCAGCTCACCGCGAGCGGGGGGCTTAGGAGAGACC. Protein sequence: CASSPRAGGLGET. The entire CDR3 protein reads CASSPRAGGLGETQYF.

In this sample, this clone turned up many times. The CDR3 extends 3 residues past the end of the read, so its final part is completed from the germline J gene. This chain uses TRBV20-1 with TRBJ2-1, with unresolved D. Germline V gene lookup returns CDR1 DFQATT and CDR2 SNEGSKA (reference sequence). V was trimmed by 5 bases and J by 4 bases, leaving 6 bases between them. The CDR3 has 11 residues. CDR3 DNA, as far as it was read: TGCAGTGCTCGCGGATACAATGAG. Its translation: CSARGYNE. The entire CDR3 protein reads CSARGYNEQFF.

This clone appeared many times. The DNA ends 3 residues before the CDR3 does, and the rest of the CDR3 is filled in from the germline J gene. The rearrangement links TRBV5-1 to TRBJ1-1; D uncertain. CDR3 size: 16 residues. From germline, CDR1 is SGHRS and CDR2 YFSETQ. Trimming took 1 base from V and 0 from J, leaving 13 bases between them. This CDR3 is CASSLSGSDMNTEAFF. Incomplete CDR3 DNA: TGCGCCAGCAGCTTGTCGGGGTCAGACATGAACACTGAA.

This clone occurred many times. The CDR3 goes on 3 residues after the read ends, and that part is filled in from the germline J gene. The chain is built from TRBV7-3 and TRBJ1-6; D possibly corresponds to TRBD1 (6 bases). V gave up 1 base and J gave up 8 bases, with 9 bases separating them. From germline, CDR1 is SGHTA and CDR2 FQGTGA. This CDR3 region has 14 residues. The CDR3 sequence: CASSLMQGYSPLHF. The sequenced part of the CDR3 DNA is TGTGCCAGCAGCTTAATGCAGGGGTATTCACCC.

This clone was counted ten times or more. The CDR3 goes on 3 residues after the read ends, and that part is filled in from the germline J gene. The chain combines TRBV19 with TRBJ2-1, with 11 bases fitting TRBD1. This CDR3 is built from 15 residues. CDR1 and CDR2 from the germline V gene are LNHDA and SQIVND (reference sequence). Trimming took 5 bases from V and 6 from J; bases not matched to a gene: 6. CDR3 DNA (partial): TGTGCCAGTAGTGTCGGACAGGGGGCCAGCAATGAG. Translated, it gives CASSVGQGASNE. The whole CDR3 protein is CASSVGQGASNEQFF.

This clone has a handful of counts. The observed sequence ends 3 residues before the CDR3 terminus, with the missing tail filled in from the germline J gene. The chain carries TRBV5-6 and TRBJ1-2; the match to TRBD1 covers 7 bases. The germline V gene has CDR1 SGHDT and CDR2 YYEEEE. The CDR3 contains 13 residues. The CDR3 loop reads CASSLEGAWGYTF. The CDR3 DNA, read in part, is TGTGCCAGCAGCTTGGAGGGGGCGTGGGGC.

This clone was observed many times. The read halts 3 residues ahead of the CDR3 end, with the missing end drawn from the germline J gene. Other DNA variants within this sample encode the same CDR3. The chain couples TRBV20-1 to TRBJ2-3; no clear D. The CDR3 is 15 amino acids. The germline V gene has CDR1 DFQATT and CDR2 SNEGSKA (reference sequence). Trimming took off 1 base at V and 0 bases at J, with 11 bases between the two ends. CDR3 in amino acids: CSARVPPVSTDTQYF. The sequenced CDR3 bases are TGCAGTGCTAGAGTTCCGCCGGTGAGCACAGATACG.

This clone has a count of ten or more. The read is 3 residues too short to cover the CDR3 end, so that end is filled in from the germline J gene. The chain employs TRBV20-1 and TRBJ2-1; tentatively, D is TRBD2 (5 bases). This CDR3 has 13 amino acids. Trimming removed 5 bases from V and 8 bases from J, with 16 bases in between. Germline-derived CDR1 and CDR2 are DFQATT and SNEGSKA (reference sequence). CDR3 DNA (partial): TGCAGTGCTGTAACCGGGGTGGGAGATGAG. Protein product: CSAVTGVGDE. The full CDR3 reads CSAVTGVGDEQFF.

This clone showed up many times. The read finishes 3 residues shy of the CDR3 end, and the germline J gene is used to complete it. V gene TRBV10-3 combines with J gene TRBJ1-4, with 8 bases aligning to TRBD1. V dropped 3 bases and J dropped 0; count of bases not matched to a gene: 6. This CDR3 has 17 residues. The V gene's germline CDR1 is ENHRY and CDR2 SYGVKD. CDR3 bases read: TGTGCCATCAGTGAAGGACAGGGAATCCCAACTAATGAAAAA. Translation gives CAISEGQGIPTNEK. The whole CDR3 protein reads CAISEGQGIPTNEKLFF.

There are many counts of this clone. With the read ending 3 residues before the CDR3 end, the germline J gene is used to fill in that end. J is TRBJ1-4 and V is TRBV29-1; 8 nucleotides line up with TRBD1. CDR1 is SQVTM, CDR2 ANQGSEA, per germline. This CDR3 contains 12 residues. V lost 7 bases to trimming and J lost 4 bases; unmatched junction nucleotides: 2. The sequenced part of the CDR3 DNA is TGCAGCGCGACAGGGGTTAATGAAAAA. This gives the protein CSATGVNEK. The whole CDR3 protein is CSATGVNEKLFF.